Listed below are T cell receptor beta chains from one sample, sequenced in a study of blood T cell repertoires in COVID-19. Clones were sequenced by immunoSEQ multiplex PCR, and TCRdb holds only the in-frame ones, with some missing. The table includes roughly 280,000 clones, around 87% detected once. Sequencing input: peripheral blood. The receptors stem from a man aged 18 to 30 with active or convalescent COVID-19. Each CDR3 is given with its conserved first and last residue. Fields, in order: CDR3 length, V gene, clone size, J gene, D gene, CDR3 DNA, CDR3 protein. D genes are given only for firm matches. A row's size may be missing; if present it is once, few, many or a size class.

len: 14; v_gene: TRBV7-7; abundance: -; j_gene: TRBJ2-1; d_gene: TRBD1; CDR3nt: TGTGCTAGCAGCCTGGGGACAGGGCAGAATGAGCAGTTCTTC; CDR3aa: CASSLGTGQNEQFF
len: 15; v_gene: TRBV4-1; abundance: few; j_gene: TRBJ2-3; d_gene: TRBD1; CDR3nt: TGCGCCAGCAGCTCCGGACAGGGAAGCCCAGATACGCAGTATTTT; CDR3aa: CASSSGQGSPDTQYF
len: 15; v_gene: TRBV5-1; abundance: -; j_gene: TRBJ1-6; d_gene: -; CDR3nt: TGCGCCAGCAGCTTGGAGGGCAGGGTCAATTCACCCCTCCACTTT; CDR3aa: CASSLEGRVNSPLHF
len: 13; v_gene: TRBV18; abundance: -; j_gene: TRBJ1-1; d_gene: TRBD1; CDR3nt: TGTGCCAGCTCCTATGACAGGGAAACTGAAGCTTTCTTT; CDR3aa: CASSYDRETEAFF
len: 15; v_gene: TRBV9; abundance: -; j_gene: TRBJ1-1; d_gene: -; CDR3nt: TGTGCCAGCAGCGTAGAGGGACAACCGAACACTGAAGCTTTCTTT; CDR3aa: CASSVEGQPNTEAFF
len: 14; v_gene: TRBV10-3; abundance: -; j_gene: TRBJ2-5; d_gene: -; CDR3nt: TGTGCCATCAGTCCTCTGGAGGGGCAAGAGACCCAGTACTTC; CDR3aa: CAISPLEGQETQYF
len: 14; v_gene: TRBV3-1/TRBV3-2; abundance: -; j_gene: TRBJ2-7; d_gene: TRBD1; CDR3nt: TGTGCCAGCAGCCCCCGGACAGGGTTGTGGGAGCAGTACTTC; CDR3aa: CASSPRTGLWEQYF
len: 12; v_gene: TRBV7-9; abundance: -; j_gene: TRBJ2-7; d_gene: TRBD1; CDR3nt: TGTGCCATCGAGGGACAGCCCTACGAGCAGTACTTC; CDR3aa: CAIEGQPYEQYF
len: 15; v_gene: TRBV6-4; abundance: -; j_gene: TRBJ1-2; d_gene: -; CDR3nt: TGTGCCAGCAGTGAAACAGGGAATCCTAACTATGGCTACACCTTC; CDR3aa: CASSETGNPNYGYTF
len: 13; v_gene: TRBV6-4; abundance: few; j_gene: TRBJ2-2; d_gene: -; CDR3nt: TGTGCCAGCAGTGCGGGGAGCACCGGGGAGCTGTTTTTT; CDR3aa: CASSAGSTGELFF
len: 16; v_gene: TRBV6-1; abundance: -; j_gene: TRBJ1-2; d_gene: TRBD1; CDR3nt: TGTGCCAGCAGTGAGGCCCTGGGACAGGGAAACTATGGCTACACCTTC; CDR3aa: CASSEALGQGNYGYTF
len: 14; v_gene: TRBV19; abundance: -; j_gene: TRBJ2-7; d_gene: -; CDR3nt: TGTGCCAGTAGTACGCCCGACAGAGGTTACGAGCAGTACTTC; CDR3aa: CASSTPDRGYEQYF
len: 13; v_gene: TRBV7-9; abundance: -; j_gene: TRBJ1-2; d_gene: -; CDR3nt: TGTGCCAGCAGCCCTGGGACACACTATGGCTACACCTTC; CDR3aa: CASSPGTHYGYTF
len: 15; v_gene: TRBV7-8; abundance: -; j_gene: TRBJ2-1; d_gene: TRBD2; CDR3nt: TGTGCCAGCAGCAGAGGGGCGGGAGGGGACAATGAGCAGTTCTTC; CDR3aa: CASSRGAGGDNEQFF
len: 13; v_gene: TRBV5-1; abundance: -; j_gene: TRBJ1-4; d_gene: -; CDR3nt: TGCGCCAGCAGCTTGGGACAGAATGAAAAACTGTTTTTT; CDR3aa: CASSLGQNEKLFF
len: 15; v_gene: TRBV6-5; abundance: -; j_gene: TRBJ1-5; d_gene: -; CDR3nt: TGTGCCAGCAGTTACTCAGGACAGACCAATCAGCCCCAGCATTTT; CDR3aa: CASSYSGQTNQPQHF
len: 14; v_gene: TRBV5-6; abundance: -; j_gene: TRBJ2-7; d_gene: TRBD2; CDR3nt: TGTGCCAGCAGCTTAGCGGGACTGCCCTACGAGCAGTACTTC; CDR3aa: CASSLAGLPYEQYF
len: 12; v_gene: TRBV6-5; abundance: -; j_gene: TRBJ1-2; d_gene: -; CDR3nt: TGTGCCAGCAAGACAGGCGGCACTGGCTACACCTTC; CDR3aa: CASKTGGTGYTF
len: 12; v_gene: TRBV11-1; abundance: -; j_gene: TRBJ2-7; d_gene: -; CDR3nt: TGTGCCAGCAGCCAGAACCACTACGAGCAGTACTTC; CDR3aa: CASSQNHYEQYF
len: 16; v_gene: TRBV4-1; abundance: -; j_gene: TRBJ2-2; d_gene: -; CDR3nt: TGCGCCAGCAGCCAACTTAGTATCGGTGACACCGGGGAGCTGTTTTTT; CDR3aa: CASSQLSIGDTGELFF
len: 15; v_gene: TRBV5-1; abundance: -; j_gene: TRBJ2-1; d_gene: -; CDR3nt: TGCGCCAGTACCCCTGGGGGGTTTCGGTTGGGGGAGCAGTTCTTC; CDR3aa: CASTPGGFRLGEQFF
len: 15; v_gene: TRBV7-6; abundance: -; j_gene: TRBJ1-2; d_gene: -; CDR3nt: TGTGCCAGCAGCTTAGCACCAGGGATCGACTATGGCTACACCTTC; CDR3aa: CASSLAPGIDYGYTF
len: 15; v_gene: TRBV9; abundance: once; j_gene: TRBJ2-2; d_gene: TRBD2; CDR3nt: TGTGCCAGCAGCGTAGATGGCGGGGGGCCCGGGGAGCTGTTTTTT; CDR3aa: CASSVDGGGPGELFF
len: 15; v_gene: TRBV7-6; abundance: -; j_gene: TRBJ2-6; d_gene: -; CDR3nt: TGTGCCAGCAGTTCTCCAGGGGTTGGGGCCAACGTCCTGACTTTC; CDR3aa: CASSSPGVGANVLTF
len: 13; v_gene: TRBV19; abundance: -; j_gene: TRBJ1-5; d_gene: TRBD1; CDR3nt: TGTGCCAGCCTTGGACAGGGGTTTAGCAGAGGGCATTTT; CDR3aa: CASLGQGFSRGHF
len: 14; v_gene: TRBV24-1; abundance: -; j_gene: TRBJ1-5; d_gene: -; CDR3nt: TGTGCCACCAGTGATCCGACTGTTACTCAGCCCCAGCATTTT; CDR3aa: CATSDPTVTQPQHF
len: 14; v_gene: TRBV3-1/TRBV3-2; abundance: -; j_gene: TRBJ1-1; d_gene: -; CDR3nt: TGTGCCAGCAGCCCTCATTCAAAGGGGACTGAAGCTTTCTTT; CDR3aa: CASSPHSKGTEAFF
len: 14; v_gene: TRBV6-5; abundance: -; j_gene: TRBJ1-4; d_gene: -; CDR3nt: TGTGCCAGCAGTTCCCGGACGGGAAATGAAAAACTGTTTTTT; CDR3aa: CASSSRTGNEKLFF
len: 13; v_gene: TRBV2; abundance: -; j_gene: TRBJ2-1; d_gene: -; CDR3nt: TGTGCCAGCGAGGGCGGGAAGAACAATGAGCAGTTCTTC; CDR3aa: CASEGGKNNEQFF
len: 13; v_gene: TRBV27; abundance: few; j_gene: TRBJ2-3; d_gene: -; CDR3nt: TGTGCCAGCAATGGCGGGAGCACAGATACGCAGTATTTT; CDR3aa: CASNGGSTDTQYF
len: 16; v_gene: TRBV21-1; abundance: -; j_gene: TRBJ2-5; d_gene: -; CDR3nt: TGTGCCAGCAGCAAAGGGGCAGCCCGGAGGCTAGAGACCCAGTACTTC; CDR3aa: CASSKGAARRLETQYF
len: 16; v_gene: TRBV29-1; abundance: -; j_gene: TRBJ2-7; d_gene: TRBD1; CDR3nt: TGCAGCGCCGGACAGGGGATTCCGGGTAACCCCTACGAGCAGTACTTC; CDR3aa: CSAGQGIPGNPYEQYF
len: 14; v_gene: TRBV28; abundance: -; j_gene: TRBJ2-3; d_gene: TRBD1; CDR3nt: TGTGCCAGCAGTTTTAACAGGGGCTACGATACGCAGTATTTT; CDR3aa: CASSFNRGYDTQYF
len: 14; v_gene: TRBV5-1; abundance: once; j_gene: TRBJ2-2; d_gene: -; CDR3nt: TGCGCCAGCAGCTTGGCCAGGGTTCCCGGGGAGCTGTTTTTT; CDR3aa: CASSLARVPGELFF
len: 14; v_gene: TRBV28; abundance: -; j_gene: TRBJ2-2; d_gene: -; CDR3nt: TGTGCCAGCAGTTTGATACAGGGCACCGGGGAGCTGTTTTTT; CDR3aa: CASSLIQGTGELFF
len: 16; v_gene: TRBV23-1; abundance: -; j_gene: TRBJ2-5; d_gene: TRBD1; CDR3nt: TGCGCCAGCAGTCAGGTGTCAGGGGACAGGTGTGAGACCCAGTACTTC; CDR3aa: CASSQVSGDRCETQYF
len: 11; v_gene: TRBV12-5; abundance: once; j_gene: TRBJ2-1; d_gene: -; CDR3nt: TGTGCTAGTGGTTTCAACAATGAGCAGTTCTTC; CDR3aa: CASGFNNEQFF